These 28 T cell receptor beta chains share one sample of origin, sequenced in a study of blood T cells in healthy people across ages. Primed by a sample-barcoded 5' primer and a J-beta primer mix, a second PCR proceeded for roughly 7 to 11 cycles. TCRdb re-derived calls from the 5' RACE reads in MiXCR, one entry per CDR3 protein. The data contain about 1.8 million distinct CDR3 sequences, less than 50% of them singletons. Input material: blood. These receptors came from a woman between 35 and 50 years old in good health.

V gene TRBV6-2 or TRBV6-3 combines with J gene TRBJ2-3; D unresolved. The length of the CDR3 is 14 residues. Germline-derived CDR1 and CDR2 are MNHEY and SVGEGT. Trimming removed 6 bases at V and 1 base at J, with 11 bases between. The CDR3 bases are TGTGCCAGCAGCCCACCCCCGGGCACAGATACGCAGTATTTT. Translated, it gives CASSPPPGTDTQYF.

Comments on this clonotype: This could be a read error, since a much larger clone is one nucleotide away. The chain uses TRBV7-2 and TRBJ2-5; 8 positions match TRBD2. Germline values: CDR1 SGHTA, CDR2 FQGNSA. The CDR3 totals 16 residues. The trim removed 1 base at V and 4 bases at J, leaving 8 bases unmatched. The DNA of the CDR3 is TGTGCCAGCAGCTTAGGGTTAGCGGGGTTCGGAGAGACCCAGTACTTC. Translation: CASSLGLAGFGETQYF.

The chain employs TRBV7-2 and TRBJ1-2; D uncertain. This CDR3 contains 15 residues. Germline V gene sequence: CDR1 SGHTA, CDR2 FQGNSA. Trimming shortened V by 5 bases and J by 2 bases, and 15 bases separated the two germline ends. This CDR3 reads CASSDRGRLNYGYTF. The CDR3 region has the DNA TGTGCCAGCAGCGACCGAGGCAGGCTCAACTATGGCTACACCTTC.

This rearrangement joins TRBV4-3 to TRBJ1-2; 9 nucleotides align to TRBD1. V lost 4 bases to trimming and J lost 4 bases; unmatched junction nucleotides: 13. The germline CDR1 and CDR2 sequences are LGHNA and YSLEER. The CDR3 totals 17 residues. DNA of the CDR3: TGCGCCAGCAGCCCAACAGGGGGCGGATCCCAGTTCTATGGCTACACCTTC. This gives the protein CASSPTGGGSQFYGYTF.

The CDR3 region is CASSLADSLRATQYF. The CDR3 DNA is TGCGCCAGCAGCTTGGCGGACTCTCTTCGGGCAACGCAGTATTTT. V is TRBV5-1 and J is TRBJ2-3; possibly TRBD2 for D (5 bases). This CDR3 is 15 amino acids long. The V and J ends lost 0 bases and 9 bases respectively, with 17 bases between them. CDR1 and CDR2 (germline): SGHRS, YFSETQ.

The rearrangement links TRBV27 to TRBJ2-7; no firm D call. Germline CDR1 is MNHEY and CDR2 is SMNVEV (reference sequence). The CDR3 covers 13 residues. V was pared by 6 bases and J by 3 bases, with 12 bases between. The CDR3 is CASRNIRDYEQYF. CDR3 in DNA: TGTGCCAGCAGGAACATCCGAGACTACGAGCAGTACTTC.

The chain has TRBV20-1 and TRBJ1-6, with TRBD1 matching over 9 bases. Unmatched junction bases numbered 7, after V lost 1 base and J lost 6 bases. The CDR3 spans 16 residues. The germline CDR1 and CDR2 sequences are DFQATT and SNEGSKA (reference sequence). CDR3 coding DNA: TGCAGTGCTAGAGTTGGACAGGGGATAAGTAATTCACCCCTCCACTTT. Translating gives CSARVGQGISNSPLHF.

The V gene is TRBV6-6, the J gene TRBJ2-1; D is undetermined. V gave up 3 bases and J gave up 9 bases, with 15 bases separating them. From germline, CDR1 is MNHNY and CDR2 SVGAGI (reference sequence). The CDR3 is made up of 14 amino acids. The chain's CDR3 is CASSYLENGGEQFF. In nucleotides, the CDR3 is TGTGCCAGCAGTTATCTCGAGAACGGCGGTGAGCAGTTCTTC.

The sample holds a few counts of this clonotype. J is TRBJ1-2 and V is TRBV12-3 or TRBV12-4; possible D gene TRBD1, 5 bases. V lost 1 base and J lost 7, with 13 bases in between. CDR3 length equals 14 residues. Here the CDR3 DNA reads TGTGCCAGCAGTTTAGGGAAGGGGCTCAGTGGCTACACCTTC. Protein: CASSLGKGLSGYTF.

The DNA for the CDR3 is TGTGCCAGCAGTTACTCTTCTAATCCGGGACAGGGGGCGCGCAATGAGCAGTTCTTC. Translated: CASSYSSNPGQGARNEQFF. V gene TRBV6-2 or TRBV6-3 combines with J gene TRBJ2-1, with 12 positions matching TRBD1. J was trimmed by 6 bases and V by 0 bases; bases with no gene match: 12. Germline V gene lookup returns CDR1 MNHEY and CDR2 SVGEGT. The CDR3 has 19 amino acids.

In its sample, this clonotype was seen a few times. The chain uses TRBV5-5 and TRBJ2-1; D is perhaps TRBD1 or TRBD2 (5 bases each). The CDR3 has 13 amino acids. The V and J ends lost 0 bases and 10 bases respectively, with 11 bases between them. Per germline, CDR1 SGHKS and CDR2 YYEKEE (reference sequence). The CDR3 region is CASSLGEGLEQFF. For the CDR3, the DNA is TGTGCCAGCAGCTTGGGCGAGGGGTTGGAGCAGTTCTTC.

This chain uses TRBV27 with TRBJ2-7; 7 nucleotides agree with TRBD1. From germline, CDR1 is MNHEY and CDR2 SMNVEV (reference sequence). This CDR3 comprises 13 residues. With 4 bases clipped from V and 6 bases from J, the junction kept 6 bases outside the gene matches. The CDR3 DNA is TGTGCCAGCAGTTCCTGGGACAGAGGCGAGCAGTACTTC. This sequence encodes CASSSWDRGEQYF.

CDR3 in DNA: TGTGCCAGCAGTTACCCGAGTTCCGGACTGGTGTTTTTGGAGACCCAGTACTTC. Protein: CASSYPSSGLVFLETQYF. V is TRBV6-2 or TRBV6-3 and J is TRBJ2-5; a weak D match, TRBD2 (5 bases). Germline lookup yields CDR1 MNHEY and CDR2 SVGEGT. Trimming pared 2 bases from V and 5 bases from J, leaving 24 bases between. CDR3 length: 18 amino acids.

This chain joins TRBV20-1 and TRBJ1-6; a possible D gene is TRBD1 (6 bases). V lost 5 bases, J lost 5 bases, and 22 bases lay in between. Germline values: CDR1 DFQATT, CDR2 SNEGSKA (reference sequence). The CDR3 consists of 17 residues. The chain's CDR3 is CSAETVTGTFDNSPLHF. Written as DNA, the CDR3 is TGCAGTGCTGAAACCGTAACCGGGACATTCGATAATTCACCCCTCCACTTT.

Only a few counts were recorded for this clonotype. This rearrangement joins TRBV7-9 to TRBJ2-5, with D possibly matching TRBD1 (5 bases). The CDR3 contains 11 residues. V gave up 6 bases and J gave up 9 bases, with 11 bases separating them. Looked up from germline, CDR1 is SEHNR and CDR2 is FQNEAQ (reference sequence). Written as DNA, the CDR3 is TGTGCCAGCAGTGACCTGGGGCCCCAGTACTTC. It translates to CASSDLGPQYF.

The chain uses TRBV7-2 and TRBJ2-1; 8 positions agree with TRBD2. The J call is uncertain, as TRBJ2-7 better fits the DNA end. In germline, CDR1 is SGHTA, CDR2 FQGNSA. The CDR3 is made up of 14 amino acids. Here the CDR3 DNA reads TGTGCCAGCAGCACACGGACTAGCTACAATGAGCAGTACTTC. Translating gives CASSTRTSYNEQYF.

This chain links TRBV28 with TRBJ2-1, with TRBD2 matching over 9 bases. The J call is uncertain, as TRBJ2-7 better fits the DNA end. The germline V gene encodes CDR1 MDHEN and CDR2 SYDVKM. The CDR3 is 17 amino acids. CDR3 region: CASSILLLAGLYNEQYF. As DNA, the CDR3 is TGTGCCAGCAGTATCCTTCTTCTAGCGGGGCTATACAATGAGCAGTACTTC.

This clonotype was observed a few times. V and J are TRBV27 and TRBJ2-1; TRBD2 matches at 7 bases. The germline CDR1 and CDR2 sequences are MNHEY and SMNVEV (reference sequence). V lost 6 bases to trimming and J lost 0 bases; unmatched junction nucleotides: 5. The CDR3 spans 15 residues. The CDR3 protein is CASREGGGSYNEQFF. CDR3 DNA sequence: TGTGCCAGCAGGGAGGGCGGGGGCTCCTACAATGAGCAGTTCTTC.

The CDR3 DNA reads TGTGCCACCAGTGATCCCGGGACGGCCTCCTACAATGAGCAGTTCTTC. It yields the protein CATSDPGTASYNEQFF. J is TRBJ2-1 and V is TRBV24-1, with D perhaps TRBD1 or TRBD2 (5 bases each). V was trimmed by 3 bases and J by 0 bases, leaving 11 bases between them. Germline V gene sequence: CDR1 KGHDR, CDR2 SFDVKD. CDR3 length: 16 residues.

This chain uses TRBV9 with TRBJ2-1; D gene unclear. The last part of the DNA fits TRBJ2-7 better; the J call may be wrong. CDR1 is SGDLS and CDR2 is YYNGEE in the germline V gene. The CDR3 has 13 amino acids. For the CDR3, the DNA is TGTGCCAGCAGCGCGTACGTAGTCGATGAGCAGTACTTC. Encoded protein: CASSAYVVDEQYF.

The chain couples TRBV20-1 to TRBJ1-2, with D perhaps matching TRBD1 (6 bases). V lost 1 base and J lost 3, with 15 bases in between. The germline V gene has CDR1 DFQATT and CDR2 SNEGSKA (reference sequence). This CDR3 has 15 amino acids. Here the CDR3 reads CSARGAAGVDYGYTF. The CDR3 DNA reads TGCAGTGCTAGAGGGGCGGCAGGGGTTGACTATGGCTACACCTTC.

J is TRBJ1-2 and V is TRBV3-1; no reliable D call. V was cut by 1 base and J by 4 bases, with 10 bases left in between. The CDR3 contains 14 residues. CDR1 and CDR2 (germline): LGHDT, YNNKEL (reference sequence). The CDR3 here is CASSQGSWTYGYTF. In DNA form, the CDR3 reads TGTGCCAGCAGCCAAGGTTCCTGGACCTATGGCTACACCTTC.

The gene calls are TRBV29-1 and TRBJ2-3; no firm D call. Germline CDR1 SQVTM, CDR2 ANQGSEA. Trimming cost V 4 bases and J 11 bases, with 4 bases left between them. This CDR3 region has 8 residues. As DNA, the CDR3 is TGCAGCGTTGTAGGGCAGTATTTT. Encoded protein: CSVVGQYF.

This chain joins TRBV27 and TRBJ2-4; unclear D gene. Germline V lookup: CDR1 MNHEY, CDR2 SMNVEV (reference sequence). V shed 9 bases and J shed 0 bases, with 21 bases lying between them. The CDR3 totals 17 residues. CDR3 nucleotides: TGTGCCAGTAGATCCTTAGTGGAGCTTACAGCCAAAAACATTCAGTACTTC. Its translation is CASRSLVELTAKNIQYF.

The chain recombines TRBV6-2 or TRBV6-3 with TRBJ2-3; the match to TRBD2 covers 13 bases. Germline-derived CDR1 and CDR2 are MNHEY and SVGEGT. This CDR3 region has 15 residues. With V trimmed by 7 bases and J by 6 bases, 7 bases remained unmatched. The CDR3, as DNA: TGTGCCAGCAACACGGGACTAGCGGGATCCGATACGCAGTATTTT. This codes for CASNTGLAGSDTQYF.

A few counts support this clonotype. The V gene is TRBV6-5, the J gene TRBJ2-7; TRBD1 matches 8 bases. Germline CDR1 and CDR2: MNHEY and SVGAGI. The ends lost 5 bases at V and 7 bases at J; junction bases unmatched: 13. The CDR3 contains 15 residues. CDR3 sequence: CASSRGTGAAREQYF. In nucleotides, the CDR3 is TGTGCCAGCAGTCGTGGGACAGGCGCGGCGCGTGAGCAGTACTTC.

As to this clonotype: Compared with germline, one end of the junction differs, possibly owing to a read error. The chain employs TRBV5-1 and TRBJ1-1; D not resolved. Germline V CDR1 and CDR2: SGHRS, YFSETQ. The CDR3 sequence is 16 residues long. The CDR3 sequence: CASSPSAWDSNTEAFF. The CDR3 DNA follows: TGCGCCAGCAGCCCTTCCGCGTGGGATTCAAACACCGAAGCTTTCTTT.

This clonotype showed up just a few times. The V call is TRBV10-3, the J call TRBJ1-2; unclear D gene. The CDR3 runs 13 residues. The germline V and J ends were trimmed by 2 bases and 6 bases, with 10 bases remaining between them. Germline CDR1 reads ENHRY; CDR2 reads SYGVKD. The CDR3 region has the DNA TGTGCCATCAGTGAGGAGTGGGTCGATGGCTACACCTTC. Its translation is CAISEEWVDGYTF.